The 13 T cell receptor beta chains listed next were all sequenced from one sample in a study of cytomegalovirus exposure and HLA in healthy donors (TCRdb year 2017). Library construction relied on the immunoSEQ multiplex PCR assay. Imported from immuneACCESS, the table was reduced by TCRdb to in-frame sequences with V and J called. These copies leave out some clones; in studies compared against another copy, an unresolved V gene accounts for under half, and the cause of the remainder is not known. Here the sample has more than 250,000 clones; roughly 88% occur a single time. The ten top clones hold around 0.84% of the sample. The sample consisted of PBMCs. These receptors all stem from a woman aged 18-35 years in good health and CMV-seronegative.

The chain carries TRBV5-1 and TRBJ2-7, with TRBD1 identical over 8 bases. Germline values: CDR1 SGHRS, CDR2 YFSETQ. The CDR3 totals 16 residues. Trimming took 5 bases from V and 0 from J; bases not matched to a gene: 10. CDR3 DNA sequence: TGCGCCAGCAGACGCACCGGGACAGGACTCTCCTACGAGCAGTACTTC. Amino acids: CASRRTGTGLSYEQYF. Full variable domain (rest looked up from reference TRBV5-1 and TRBJ2-7): KAGVTQTPRYLIKTRGQQVTLSCSPISGHRSVSWYQQTPGQGLQFLFEYFSETQRNKGNFPGRFSGRQFSNSRSEMNVSTLELGDSALYLCASRRTGTGLSYEQYFGPGTRLTVT.

J is TRBJ2-5 and V is TRBV29-1; maybe TRBD2 (5 bases). This CDR3 has 13 residues. Germline loops: CDR1 SQVTM, CDR2 ANQGSEA. Trimming cost V 3 bases and J 5 bases, with 13 bases left between them. CDR3 in DNA: TGCAGCGTTGAGGAGGTAGCCGGTGAGACCCAGTACTTC. This sequence encodes CSVEEVAGETQYF.

This chain links TRBV9 with TRBJ1-4, with no clear D. With 0 bases removed from V and 0 bases from J, the gap between germline ends came to 6 bases. The CDR3 contains 15 residues. Looked up from germline, CDR1 is SGDLS and CDR2 is YYNGEE. The DNA of the CDR3 is TGTGCCAGCAGCGTAGAGGCGGCAACTAATGAAAAACTGTTTTTT. It yields the protein CASSVEAATNEKLFF.

The chain is built from TRBV5-1 and TRBJ2-7; 8 bases agree with TRBD2. Germline V gene lookup returns CDR1 SGHRS and CDR2 YFSETQ. Trimming at V came to 2 bases and at J to 2 bases, leaving 12 bases not matched to a gene. This CDR3 spans 17 amino acids. The CDR3 DNA reads TGCGCCAGCAGCTTACTATCGGGGATAGCGGGAACCTACGAGCAGTACTTC. Protein: CASSLLSGIAGTYEQYF. The whole variable domain, filled in from reference TRBV5-1 and TRBJ2-7, reads KAGVTQTPRYLIKTRGQQVTLSCSPISGHRSVSWYQQTPGQGLQFLFEYFSETQRNKGNFPGRFSGRQFSNSRSEMNVSTLELGDSALYLCASSLLSGIAGTYEQYFGPGTRLTVT.

This chain joins TRBV28 and TRBJ2-1, with 8 bases that match TRBD2. This CDR3 is 15 amino acids long. Per germline, CDR1 MDHEN and CDR2 SYDVKM. The J segment lost 6 bases and the V segment lost 1 base, leaving 5 bases of the junction unmatched. DNA for the CDR3: TGTGCCAGCAGTTTATTTAGCGGGGCGACCAATGAGCAGTTCTTC. Translating gives CASSLFSGATNEQFF.

V usage is TRBV29-1 and J usage is TRBJ1-5; 9 bases are shared with TRBD1. With 4 bases clipped from V and 4 bases from J, the junction kept 5 bases outside the gene matches. The CDR3 has 14 amino acids. From germline, CDR1 is SQVTM and CDR2 ANQGSEA. As DNA, the CDR3 is TGCAGCGTTGGGGGGACAGGGCAGAATCAGCCCCAGCATTTT. Protein: CSVGGTGQNQPQHF.

The V and J genes are TRBV27 and TRBJ2-6; D uncertain. CDR1 MNHEY and CDR2 SMNVEV come from the germline V gene (reference sequence). Trimming left V 3 bases short and J 3 bases short, with 3 bases between. The CDR3 totals 13 residues. CDR3: CASSFYGANVLTF. CDR3 DNA sequence: TGTGCCAGCAGTTTTTATGGGGCCAACGTCCTGACTTTC.

This chain uses TRBV28 with TRBJ2-7, with TRBD1 matching 9 bases. CDR1 and CDR2 (germline): MDHEN, SYDVKM. The CDR3 loop spans 14 amino acids. V trimming: 6 bases; J trimming: 3 bases; junction bases outside the gene matches: 6. CDR3 nucleotide sequence: TGTGCCAGCAGCGCCCCGGGACAGGGCTACGAGCAGTACTTC. Protein: CASSAPGQGYEQYF.

The CDR3: CASSTRNANYGYTF. The CDR3 DNA is TGTGCCAGCTCAACGCGGAATGCTAACTATGGCTACACCTTC. The chain employs TRBV18 and TRBJ1-2; D not certain. V shed 5 bases and J shed 0 bases, with 10 bases lying between them. The CDR3 is 14 amino acids. The germline V gene encodes CDR1 KGHSH and CDR2 LQKENI.

The gene calls are TRBV7-2 and TRBJ1-4, with 7 bases aligning to TRBD1. This CDR3 is 14 amino acids long. V gave up 5 bases and J gave up 0 bases; unmatched junction bases: 0. From germline, CDR1 is SGHTA and CDR2 FQGNSA. The CDR3 DNA reads as TGTGCCAGCAGCGGACAGGCAACTAATGAAAAACTGTTTTTT. Translating gives CASSGQATNEKLFF.

The CDR3 DNA is TGTGCCAGCAGACGCTGGGGGCAGGGAGTGCAGCCCCAGCATTTT. This encodes CASRRWGQGVQPQHF. V and J are TRBV27 and TRBJ1-5, with D perhaps TRBD1 (6 bases). The V gene's germline CDR1 is MNHEY and CDR2 SMNVEV (reference sequence). The CDR3 totals 15 residues. Trimming removed 6 bases from V and 7 bases from J, with 19 bases in between.

V gene TRBV6-5 combines with J gene TRBJ1-1, with D possibly TRBD1 on 6 matching bases. Germline V gene sequence: CDR1 MNHEY, CDR2 SVGAGI. Trimming cost V 6 bases and J 1 base, with 12 bases left between them. The CDR3 runs 14 residues. CDR3 nucleotide sequence: TGTGCCAGCAGCCTCACAGGGCCGAACACTGAAGCTTTCTTT. Translating it yields CASSLTGPNTEAFF.

The CDR3 DNA follows: TGTGCCAGCGGGGTAGCGGGAGACGAGCAGTACTTC. It encodes CASGVAGDEQYF. The V call is TRBV10-3, the J call TRBJ2-7, with 9 positions matching TRBD2. The CDR3 has 12 residues. Germline V gene data show CDR1 as ENHRY and CDR2 as SYGVKD. With 10 bases clipped from V and 5 bases from J, the junction kept 6 bases outside the gene matches.